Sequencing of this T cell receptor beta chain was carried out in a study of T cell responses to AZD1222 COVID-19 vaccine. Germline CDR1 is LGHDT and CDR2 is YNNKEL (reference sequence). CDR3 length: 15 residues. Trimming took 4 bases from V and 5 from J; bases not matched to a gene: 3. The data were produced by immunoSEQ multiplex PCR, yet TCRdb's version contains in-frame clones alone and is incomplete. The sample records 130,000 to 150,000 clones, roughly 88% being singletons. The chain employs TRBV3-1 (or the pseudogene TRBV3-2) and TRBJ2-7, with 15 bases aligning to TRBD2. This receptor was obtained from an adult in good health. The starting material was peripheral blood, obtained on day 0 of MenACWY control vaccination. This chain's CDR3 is CASSLGTSGRNEQYF. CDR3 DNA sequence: TGTGCCAGCAGCCTCGGGACTAGCGGGAGGAACGAGCAGTACTTC.